Sequencing of this TCR beta chain was carried out in a study of shared clonotypes between healthy human individuals. There are a few counts of this clone. Clones were read by immunoSEQ multiplex PCR, and TCRdb kept only the in-frame ones, dropping some. This table holds more than 2,000,000 clones, around 94% found once. Every donor, a Caucasian adult, lived in Nashville, Tennessee. The CDR3 is 15 residues long. V shed 5 bases, J shed 9 bases, and the junction held 8 bases outside the gene matches. Germline CDR1 and CDR2: SGHVS and FQNEAQ. The chain carries TRBV7-8 and TRBJ1-6; the match to TRBD1 covers 9 bases. The sequenced sample consisted of naive CD4+ T cells sorted from blood. Documented subset: CD45RA+ positively selected. The source is a man aged 18 to 30 in good health. The CDR3 region has the DNA TGTGCCAGCAGCCCCACTGGACAGGGGAGTTCACCCCTCCACTTT. Translating it yields CASSPTGQGSSPLHF.